This record covers a single T cell receptor beta chain. What it binds is unknown. With V trimmed by 2 bases and J by 4 bases, 4 bases remained unmatched. Germline V CDR1 and CDR2: MNHEY, SMNVEV (reference sequence). The CDR3 is made up of 17 amino acids. Naive CD8 populations comprised CD45RO-negative cells positively selected for CCR7, excluding terminally differentiated effector memory CD45RA+ cells. The data stem from a study of shared clonotypes between healthy human individuals. In the study overall: Three CD4 naive, three CD4 memory, two CD8 naive and one CD8 memory plate were used per donor.

Study-wide results and limits: With a few donors compared, about 5% of naive CD4 clonotypes were shared.

Sequencing used immunoSEQ multiplex PCR; TCRdb keeps in-frame clones, though not all of them. Of around 2.1 million clones listed, just over 90% were seen once; the top ten hold roughly 1.8%. What was sequenced was naive CD8+ T cells from PBMCs. This clonotype was sampled from a man younger than 35 in good health. Some clones in this sample may be carry-over from other donors' samples. The V and J genes are TRBV27 and TRBJ2-1; 14 bases agree with TRBD2. In DNA, the CDR3 is TGTGCCAGCAGTTTAATGGGACTAGCGGGAGTATACAATGAGCAGTTCTTC. Translation: CASSLMGLAGVYNEQFF.